This T cell receptor beta chain was captured in a study of T cells in Graves' hyperthyroidism and ophthalmopathy. Findings and limits, study-wide: The model's output predicted ophthalmopathy at a median of roughly 6.9 months prior to onset.

Germline loops: CDR1 SNHLY, CDR2 FYNNEI. The CDR3 has 13 residues. Trimming pared 2 bases from V and 1 base from J, leaving 5 bases between. This clonotype has at least ten counts. Its target is unknown. TCR beta CDR3 sequences were amplified from RNA transcripts. HTBI primers drove first-round RT-PCR of the TCR CDR3. Using its own MiXCR run on the multiplex PCR reads, TCRdb lists one record per CDR3 protein. This table has approximately 600,000 distinct CDR3 sequences, 13% to 15% appearing once. The sample taken for sequencing was blood. The receptor comes from a woman between 18 and 29 years old with Graves' ophthalmopathy. The gene calls are TRBV2 and TRBJ1-2; D not resolved. The CDR3 sequence: CASSEPNNYGYTF. DNA for the CDR3: TGTGCCAGCAGTGAACCAAATAACTATGGCTACACCTTC.